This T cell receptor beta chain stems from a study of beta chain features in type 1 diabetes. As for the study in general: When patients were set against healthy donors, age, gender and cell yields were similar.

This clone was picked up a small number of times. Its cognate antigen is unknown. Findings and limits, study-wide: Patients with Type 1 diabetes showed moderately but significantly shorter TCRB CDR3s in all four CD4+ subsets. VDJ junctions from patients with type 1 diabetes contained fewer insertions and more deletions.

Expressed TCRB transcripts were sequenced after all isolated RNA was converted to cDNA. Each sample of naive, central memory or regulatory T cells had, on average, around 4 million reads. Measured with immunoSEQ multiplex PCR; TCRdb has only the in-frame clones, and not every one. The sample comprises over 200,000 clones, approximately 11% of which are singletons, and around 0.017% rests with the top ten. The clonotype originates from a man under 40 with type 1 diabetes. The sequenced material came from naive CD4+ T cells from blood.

The CDR3 loop reads CASSLPGRGEADGEKLFF. DNA for the CDR3: TGTGCCAGCAGCTTACCGGGTCGGGGGGAGGCCGACGGTGAAAAACTGTTTTTT. The chain couples TRBV7-8 to TRBJ1-4; D possibly corresponds to TRBD1 (5 bases). Trimming removed 2 bases from V and 7 bases from J, with 23 bases in between. The CDR3 sequence is 18 residues long. Germline loops: CDR1 SGHVS, CDR2 FQNEAQ.